The present T cell receptor (beta chain) was sequenced within a study of T cells in Graves' hyperthyroidism and ophthalmopathy. Study-wide points: Ophthalmopathy got predicted by the model a median approximately six months before its onset.

The source material, RNA transcripts, was used to amplify TCR beta CDR3 regions. The TCR CDR3 was amplified in a first-round RT-PCR using the HTBI primer set. In TCRdb, the multiplex PCR reads were re-called with MiXCR into one record per CDR3 protein. The profile shows more than 550,000 distinct CDR3 sequences, roughly a sixth of them singletons. Hyperthyroidism was newly diagnosed in patients aged 18 to 65 (duration under 2 months). Exclusion of patients followed from uncontrolled infection, other autoimmune disease, pregnancy or lactation. Each diagnosis was grounded in clinical symptoms, serum thyroxine and TRAb, thyroid ultrasound, and orbital computed tomography. The CDR3 runs to 14 residues. Germline V CDR1 and CDR2: SNHLY, FYNNEI. The germline V and J ends were trimmed by 4 bases and 7 bases, with 11 bases remaining between them. This clonotype has only a few counts. The antigen remains undetermined.

This TCR was recovered from a woman aged 45-65 years with Graves' hyperthyroidism that later progressed to Graves' ophthalmopathy. Sequencing was performed on blood. The chain employs TRBV2 and TRBJ1-6; D unresolved. This chain's CDR3 is CASSVESGNSPLHF. The CDR3 nucleotides read TGTGCCAGCAGTGTAGAGTCCGGAAATTCACCCCTCCACTTT.